One T cell receptor (beta chain) is described in this entry. Its specificity is not known. The people who gave samples were healthy Caucasians from Russia, aged roughly 6 to 90. There were at least 5 micrograms of total RNA extracted from every sample. This sample is part of a study of blood T cells in healthy people across ages. Study-wide results and caveats: Strong correlation existed between TCR beta diversity and naive T cell percentage. In the absence of known donor CMV status, changes in expanded clonotypes were possibly confounded.

V lost 5 bases and J 1 base, leaving 12 bases between the germline ends. Germline V gene data show CDR1 as LGHDT and CDR2 as YNNKEL (reference sequence). The CDR3 contains 16 residues. PCR was performed a second time for 7 to 11 cycles using a sample-barcoded 5' primer and a J-beta primer mix. Each CDR3 protein gets one entry after TCRdb re-called the 5' RACE reads with MiXCR. The sample shows some 1.4 million distinct CDR3 sequences, 35% to 45% of them seen only once. Sequencing was carried out using blood. The sequence came from a young woman in good health. The chain is built from TRBV3-1 and TRBJ2-6, with no clear D. CDR3 in amino acids: CASSETPWSGANVLTF. The CDR3 DNA follows: TGTGCCAGCAGCGAGACCCCGTGGTCTGGGGCCAACGTCCTGACTTTC.